This T cell receptor (beta chain) derives from a study of shared clonotypes between healthy human individuals. Overall study findings and caveats: Rarefaction exposed incomplete sorted-subset sequencing despite large depth.

The CDR3 has 18 amino acids. The V and J ends lost 3 bases and 0 bases respectively, with 15 bases between them. Germline CDR1 is KGHSH and CDR2 is LQKENI. The deep-level immunoSEQ assay was used. The input for sorted-subset replicate PCRs was roughly 180 ng DNA, 25,000 to 35,000 T cell genomes. This table comes from immunoSEQ multiplex PCR, and its TCRdb copy is limited to in-frame clones, with some not included. The sample has about 1 million clones, 70% to 80% seen once. As regards this clone: The antigen remains unidentified.

Nashville, Tennessee was home to all donors, each a Caucasian adult. This receptor was taken from a man younger than 30 in good health. V and J are TRBV18 and TRBJ2-6, with a tentative D call TRBD1 (6 bases). Material for sequencing was memory CD4+ T cells sorted from blood. Subset described: CD45RA-negative fraction. The DNA of the CDR3 is TGTGCCAGCTCACCGGGTCAGGGGATGGGCTCTGGGGCCAACGTCCTGACTTTC. Its protein is CASSPGQGMGSGANVLTF.